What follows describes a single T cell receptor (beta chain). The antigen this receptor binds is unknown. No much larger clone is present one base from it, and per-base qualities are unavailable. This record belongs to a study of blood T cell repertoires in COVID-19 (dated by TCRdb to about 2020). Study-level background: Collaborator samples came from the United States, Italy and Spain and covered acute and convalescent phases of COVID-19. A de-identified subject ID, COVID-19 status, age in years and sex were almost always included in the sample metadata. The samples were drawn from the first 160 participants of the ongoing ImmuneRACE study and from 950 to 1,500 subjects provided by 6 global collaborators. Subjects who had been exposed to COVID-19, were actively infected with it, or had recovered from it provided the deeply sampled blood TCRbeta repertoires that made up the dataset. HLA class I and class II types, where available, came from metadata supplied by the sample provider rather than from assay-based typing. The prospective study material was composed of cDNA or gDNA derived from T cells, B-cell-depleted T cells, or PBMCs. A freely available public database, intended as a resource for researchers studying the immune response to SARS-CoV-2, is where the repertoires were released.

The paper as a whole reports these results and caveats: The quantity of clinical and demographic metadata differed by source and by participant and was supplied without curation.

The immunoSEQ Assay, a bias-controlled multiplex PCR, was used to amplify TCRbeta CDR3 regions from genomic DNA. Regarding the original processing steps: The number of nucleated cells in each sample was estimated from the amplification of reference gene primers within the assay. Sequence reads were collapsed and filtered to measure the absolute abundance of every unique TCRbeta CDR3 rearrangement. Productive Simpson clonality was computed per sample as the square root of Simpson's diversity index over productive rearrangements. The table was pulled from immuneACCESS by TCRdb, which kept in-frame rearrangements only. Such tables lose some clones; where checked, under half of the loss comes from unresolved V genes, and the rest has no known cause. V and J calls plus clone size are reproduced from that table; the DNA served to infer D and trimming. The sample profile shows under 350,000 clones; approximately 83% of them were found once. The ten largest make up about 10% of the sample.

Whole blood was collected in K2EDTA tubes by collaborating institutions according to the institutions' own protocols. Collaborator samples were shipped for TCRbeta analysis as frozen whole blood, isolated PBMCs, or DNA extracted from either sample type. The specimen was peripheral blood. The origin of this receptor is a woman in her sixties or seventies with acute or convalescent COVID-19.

The sequenced DNA: TGCAGTGCTAGTATCCGGGGGGGCGGCAATGAGCAGTTCTTC. It specifies CSASIRGGGNEQFF. The rearrangement joined TRBV20-1 to TRBJ2-1; the central 8 bases match TRBD2. Per the germline V gene (reference sequence), DFQATT is the CDR1 and SNEGSKA is the CDR2. Unmatched junction bases come to 7, with V trimmed by 3 bases and J by 6 bases. CDR3 length: 14 amino acids, cysteine to phenylalanine. Only CDR3 DNA remains: 42 bases, in frame from the first base.